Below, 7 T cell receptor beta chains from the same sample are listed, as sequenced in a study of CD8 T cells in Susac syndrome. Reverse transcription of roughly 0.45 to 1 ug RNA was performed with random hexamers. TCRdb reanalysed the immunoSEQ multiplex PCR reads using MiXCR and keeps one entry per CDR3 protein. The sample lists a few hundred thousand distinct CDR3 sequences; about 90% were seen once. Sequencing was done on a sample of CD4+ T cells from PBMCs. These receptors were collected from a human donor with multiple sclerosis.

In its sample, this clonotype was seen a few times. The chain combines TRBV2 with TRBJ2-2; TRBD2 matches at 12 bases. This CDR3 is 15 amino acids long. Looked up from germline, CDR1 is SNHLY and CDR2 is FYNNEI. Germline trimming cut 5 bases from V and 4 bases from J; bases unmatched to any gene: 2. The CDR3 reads CASSPGLAGTGELFF. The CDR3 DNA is TGTGCCAGCAGTCCGGGACTAGCGGGCACCGGGGAGCTGTTTTTT.

CDR3 in amino acids: CASSQELFLAKKETQYF. The CDR3 DNA follows: TGCGCCAGCAGCCAAGAACTCTTCCTAGCGAAGAAAGAGACCCAGTACTTC. V and J are TRBV4-1 and TRBJ2-5, with a possible D match to TRBD2 (6 bases). From germline, CDR1 is MGHRA and CDR2 YSYEKL. The CDR3 extends over 17 amino acids. V was shortened by 0 bases and J by 3 bases, with 17 bases between the two germline ends.

DNA of the CDR3: TGTGCCAGCAGCCGCCGGCGGGATGAAAAACTGTTTTTT. The encoded protein is CASSRRRDEKLFF. This chain joins TRBV3-1 and TRBJ1-4; D gene unclear. The CDR3 runs to 13 residues. V was cut by 4 bases and J by 6 bases, with 9 bases left in between. Germline CDR1 reads LGHDT; CDR2 reads YNNKEL (reference sequence).

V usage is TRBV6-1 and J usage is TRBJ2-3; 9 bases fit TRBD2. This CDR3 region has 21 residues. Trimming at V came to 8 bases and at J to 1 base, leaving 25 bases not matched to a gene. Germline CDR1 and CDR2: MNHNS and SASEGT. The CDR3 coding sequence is TGTGCCAGCTCCCTCTTCCCATTTAGCGGGGGACCTCAAGGTGGCACAGATACGCAGTATTTT. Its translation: CASSLFPFSGGPQGGTDTQYF.

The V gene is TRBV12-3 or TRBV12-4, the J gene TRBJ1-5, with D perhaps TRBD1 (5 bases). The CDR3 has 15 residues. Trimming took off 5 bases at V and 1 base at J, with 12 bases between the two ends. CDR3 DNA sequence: TGTGCCAGCAGTCTACAGGTGCCCAGCAATCAGCCCCAGCATTTT. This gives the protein CASSLQVPSNQPQHF.

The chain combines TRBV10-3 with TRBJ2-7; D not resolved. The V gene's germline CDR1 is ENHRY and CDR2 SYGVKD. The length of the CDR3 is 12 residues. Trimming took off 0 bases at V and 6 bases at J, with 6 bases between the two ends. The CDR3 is CAISESRREQYF. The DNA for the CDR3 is TGTGCCATCAGTGAGTCGAGGCGCGAGCAGTACTTC.

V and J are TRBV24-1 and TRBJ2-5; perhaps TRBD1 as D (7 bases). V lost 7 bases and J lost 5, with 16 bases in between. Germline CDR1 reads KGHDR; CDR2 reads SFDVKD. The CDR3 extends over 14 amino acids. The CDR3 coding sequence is TGTGCCACCAGCCCTCAGGGGGGTAGGGAGACCCAGTACTTC. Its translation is CATSPQGGRETQYF.